A single sample gave rise to the 17 T cell receptor beta chains below, sequenced in a study of shared clonotypes between healthy human individuals. TCRdb's table, derived via immunoSEQ multiplex PCR, lists solely in-frame clones and lacks some. This table holds hundreds of thousands of clones, 95% to 98% found once. CD45RO-negative CD8 cells positively selected for CCR7 made up the naive population, which excluded terminally differentiated effector memory CD45RA+ cells. Specimen: naive CD8+ T cells sorted from blood. These receptors were collected from a man younger than 40 in good health.

The J gene is TRBJ2-7, the V gene TRBV27; 7 bases agree with TRBD1. The CDR3 loop spans 14 amino acids. V was clipped by 1 base and J by 4 bases; unmatched bases: 4. Germline lookup yields CDR1 MNHEY and CDR2 SMNVEV (reference sequence). The CDR3 region has the DNA TGTGCCAGCAGTTTATATGGGACAGCGTACGAGCAGTACTTC. The encoded protein is CASSLYGTAYEQYF.

The genes are TRBV5-1 and TRBJ1-1, with D hard to call. CDR3 length: 13 residues. The germline V gene has CDR1 SGHRS and CDR2 YFSETQ. V shed 4 bases and J shed 7 bases, with 14 bases lying between them. CDR3 protein: CASSLPRLGEAFF. The CDR3 DNA reads as TGCGCCAGCAGCCTGCCTCGCTTGGGTGAAGCTTTCTTT.

The rearrangement joins TRBV5-1 to TRBJ2-1, with 11 bases that match TRBD1. V gave up 4 bases and J gave up 9 bases; unmatched junction bases: 3. This CDR3 is 13 amino acids long. The V gene's germline CDR1 is SGHRS and CDR2 YFSETQ. In DNA, the CDR3 is TGCGCCAGCAGCCGGACAGGGGGCCGTGAGCAGTTCTTC. Translating gives CASSRTGGREQFF.

The chain carries TRBV10-2 and TRBJ2-7, with no clear D. CDR1 is WSHSY and CDR2 is SAAADI in the germline V gene. The CDR3 totals 13 residues. Trimming took 3 bases from V and 3 from J, leaving 9 bases between them. CDR3 protein: CASSESMGYEQYF. Here the CDR3 DNA reads TGCGCCAGCAGTGAATCTATGGGCTACGAGCAGTACTTC.

The genes are TRBV4-1 and TRBJ2-1, with D possibly matching TRBD2 (5 bases). The CDR3 consists of 14 residues. Germline V lookup: CDR1 MGHRA, CDR2 YSYEKL. V was clipped by 1 base and J by 7 bases, with 11 bases between them. CDR3 nucleotides: TGCGCCAGCAGCCAAGTTGGAGGTTCTAATGAGCAGTTCTTC. It translates to CASSQVGGSNEQFF.

The J gene is TRBJ2-7, the V gene TRBV28, with unresolved D. The CDR3 loop spans 14 amino acids. V lost 5 bases to trimming and J lost 0 bases, with 11 bases between them. Germline lookup yields CDR1 MDHEN and CDR2 SYDVKM. As DNA, the CDR3 is TGTGCCAGCAGTCCCCCCCCACCCTCCTACGAGCAGTACTTC. It specifies CASSPPPPSYEQYF.

This sequence joins TRBV7-2 and TRBJ2-7; perhaps TRBD1 as D (5 bases). The CDR3 runs to 14 residues. Trimming left V 1 base short and J 7 bases short, with 14 bases between. CDR1 and CDR2 (germline): SGHTA, FQGNSA. CDR3 in DNA: TGTGCCAGCAGCTTAGTTTATTCAGGGCTTGAGCAGTACTTC. Translating it yields CASSLVYSGLEQYF. Together with reference TRBV7-2 and TRBJ2-7, the CDR3 gives the full variable domain: GAGVSQSPSNKVTEKGKDVELRCDPISGHTALYWYRQSLGQGLEFLIYFQGNSAPDKSGLPSDRFSAERTGGSVSTLTIQRTQQEDSAVYLCASSLVYSGLEQYFGPGTRLTVT.

The chain combines TRBV27 with TRBJ1-5; unclear D gene. The CDR3 loop spans 18 amino acids. Trimming removed 6 bases from V and 3 bases from J, with 24 bases in between. Germline CDR1 MNHEY, CDR2 SMNVEV (reference sequence). CDR3 nucleotides: TGTGCCAGCAGACCGACTAGCGCTGACCCCTTCGACAATCAGCCCCAGCATTTT. Its translation: CASRPTSADPFDNQPQHF.

The chain joins TRBV2 to TRBJ1-4; D gene unclear. The CDR3 sequence is 16 residues long. V lost 7 bases and J 0 bases, leaving 15 bases between the germline ends. Germline CDR1 and CDR2: SNHLY and FYNNEI. For the CDR3, the DNA is TGTGCCAGCAATACAATAACTGGGCCAACTAATGAAAAACTGTTTTTT. Translating it yields CASNTITGPTNEKLFF. The whole variable domain, remainder taken from reference TRBV2 and TRBJ1-4, is EPEVTQTPSHQVTQMGQEVILRCVPISNHLYFYWYRQILGQKVEFLVSFYNNEISEKSEIFDDQFSVERPDGSNFTLKIRSTKLEDSAMYFCASNTITGPTNEKLFFGSGTQLSVL.

The chain uses TRBV28 and TRBJ2-7; 9 bases align to TRBD2. The CDR3 contains 13 residues. The V segment lost 8 bases and the J segment 1 base; nucleotides outside the gene matches: 3. Germline V gene lookup returns CDR1 MDHEN and CDR2 SYDVKM. This CDR3 is CASASGTSYEQYF. The CDR3 DNA reads as TGTGCCAGCGCTAGCGGGACGTCCTACGAGCAGTACTTC.

The rearrangement links TRBV5-1 to TRBJ2-7, with 8 bases aligning to TRBD2. CDR1 SGHRS and CDR2 YFSETQ come from the germline V gene. This CDR3 has 15 amino acids. The V segment lost 4 bases and the J segment 6 bases; nucleotides outside the gene matches: 12. The CDR3 nucleotides are TGCGCCAGCAGCACGGAGGGGAGCGGGAGCGGCGAGCAGTACTTC. Its translation: CASSTEGSGSGEQYF.

In nucleotides, the CDR3 is TGCGCCAGCTCGACCGGGACAGGGGGCTACTACGAGCAGTACTTC. The encoded protein is CASSTGTGGYYEQYF. The chain joins TRBV4-1 to TRBJ2-7, with 12 bases that match TRBD1. The CDR3 contains 15 residues. Germline V gene sequence: CDR1 MGHRA, CDR2 YSYEKL. The V gene end was trimmed by 8 bases and the J gene end by 3 bases; junction bases not matched to a gene: 8.

Regarding this clone: Other DNA sequences of this sample code for an identical CDR3. The chain uses TRBV27 and TRBJ2-1; 8 bases align to TRBD2. V shed 5 bases and J 2 bases; nucleotides not matched to a gene: 5. This CDR3 has 15 amino acids. Looked up from germline, CDR1 is MNHEY and CDR2 is SMNVEV (reference sequence). The CDR3 region has the DNA TGTGCCAGCAGTCGTACTAGCGGAGCCTACAATGAGCAGTTCTTC. Translation gives CASSRTSGAYNEQFF.

The rearrangement uses TRBV7-2 and TRBJ2-3, with 11 bases matching TRBD2. With 2 bases clipped from V and 6 bases from J, the junction kept 10 bases outside the gene matches. The CDR3 runs 17 residues. Germline assignment: CDR1 SGHTA and CDR2 FQGNSA. The CDR3 region has the DNA TGTGCCAGCAGCTTACTGGCTAGCGGGGGGCCCGGGGATACGCAGTATTTT. As protein: CASSLLASGGPGDTQYF. The full variable domain, its missing parts supplied by reference TRBV7-2 and TRBJ2-3, is GAGVSQSPSNKVTEKGKDVELRCDPISGHTALYWYRQSLGQGLEFLIYFQGNSAPDKSGLPSDRFSAERTGGSVSTLTIQRTQQEDSAVYLCASSLLASGGPGDTQYFGPGTRLTVL.

J is TRBJ2-7 and V is TRBV9, with D perhaps assigned TRBD1 or TRBD2 (6 bases each). The V end was cut by 0 bases, the J end by 2 bases, with 12 bases between. The length of the CDR3 is 15 residues. CDR1 and CDR2 (germline): SGDLS, YYNGEE. Here the CDR3 DNA reads TGTGCCAGCAGCGTAGCCGGGGGCCTCACCTACGAGCAGTACTTC. Its translation is CASSVAGGLTYEQYF.

The chain employs TRBV27 and TRBJ2-7, with 11 bases identical to TRBD1. The germline CDR1 and CDR2 sequences are MNHEY and SMNVEV (reference sequence). After removal of 4 bases from V and 4 bases from J, the junction contained 3 bases not matched to a gene. The CDR3 is made up of 14 amino acids. The CDR3 loop is CASSWGTGGYEQYF. CDR3 coding DNA: TGTGCCAGCAGTTGGGGGACAGGGGGGTACGAGCAGTACTTC.

On this clone itself: Other DNA sequences in this sample translate to the same CDR3. This rearrangement joins TRBV5-4 to TRBJ2-7; possible D gene TRBD1, 5 bases. V was cut by 4 bases and J by 6 bases, with 14 bases left in between. The germline gives CDR1 SGHNT, CDR2 YYREEE (reference sequence). CDR3 length: 13 amino acids. CDR3 residues: CASSPPAGLEQYF. The CDR3, as DNA: TGTGCCAGCAGCCCACCAGCAGGGCTCGAGCAGTACTTC.